This TCR beta chain was captured by sequencing in a study of T cell responses to AZD1222 COVID-19 vaccine. Whole-study context: The analysis combined second doses at about 4 or about 12 weeks.

Clones were read by immunoSEQ multiplex PCR, and TCRdb kept only the in-frame ones, dropping some. The repertoire holds over 120,000 clones, with 90% to 95% as singletons. A word on this clone: Antigen specificity is unknown.

Trimming stripped 1 base from V and 4 bases from J, with 13 bases between. The CDR3 has 15 residues. Germline V gene data show CDR1 as MGHRA and CDR2 as YSYEKL. Points from the study as a whole: Receipt of two AZD1222 doses was followed by a rise in Spike-specific TCR breadth and depth. It should be noted that donors were predominantly white British and more often female, and clonal diversity was possibly underestimated.

The TCR comes from an adult in good health. The material sequenced was peripheral blood, taken on day 0 of AZD1222 vaccination. The rearrangement joins TRBV4-1 to TRBJ2-5; D is undetermined. The CDR3 nucleotides are TGCGCCAGCAGCCAAGTTGTCGGTAGGGCAGAGACCCAGTACTTC. Amino acid sequence: CASSQVVGRAETQYF.